The 15 T cell receptor beta chains given below trace back to one sample, sequenced in a study of cytomegalovirus exposure and HLA in healthy donors (dated by TCRdb to 2017 to 2019). The library was made by the immunoSEQ multiplex PCR assay. The multiplex PCR relied on a mix of 60 forward primers for TCR Vbeta segments and 13 reverse primers for TCR Jbeta segments. Imported from immuneACCESS, the table was reduced by TCRdb to in-frame sequences with V and J called. These copies leave out some clones; in studies compared against another copy, an unresolved V gene accounts for under half, and the cause of the remainder is not known. A total of approximately 41,000 clones appear in this sample, over 75% of them only once. Roughly 2.5% of the sample is taken by the ten largest. Material: PBMCs. Receptor source: a man aged 45 to 65 in good health and CMV-seronegative.

This chain uses TRBV19 with TRBJ2-3, with 8 bases aligning to TRBD2. V gave up 2 bases and J gave up 1 base; unmatched junction bases: 5. The CDR3 is made up of 16 amino acids. Germline CDR1 LNHDA, CDR2 SQIVND (reference sequence). The DNA of the CDR3 is TGTGCCAGTAGTATATCTAGCGGGCATGGCACAGATACGCAGTATTTT. The encoded protein is CASSISSGHGTDTQYF.

This clone was seen only a few times. The V call is TRBV30, the J call TRBJ2-7, with D tentatively TRBD1 (6 bases). The V end was cut by 4 bases, the J end by 1 base, with 14 bases between. The CDR3 consists of 14 residues. CDR1 is GTSNPN and CDR2 is SVGIG in the germline V gene (reference sequence). This chain's CDR3 is CAWKEGVPSYEQYF. CDR3 nucleotides: TGTGCCTGGAAAGAGGGGGTTCCATCCTACGAGCAGTACTTC.

The V gene is TRBV5-1, the J gene TRBJ2-3, with 14 bases identical to TRBD2. Per the germline V gene, CDR1 is SGHRS and CDR2 is YFSETQ. This CDR3 comprises 17 residues. V lost 3 bases and J lost 4; bases outside the gene matches: 7. CDR3 sequence (DNA): TGCGCCAGCAGCTCATCGGGACTAGCGGGAGTAGCAGATACGCAGTATTTT. Residues: CASSSSGLAGVADTQYF.

V and J are TRBV5-6 and TRBJ1-2; D remains unclear. CDR3 length: 12 residues. Trimming shortened V by 0 bases and J by 6 bases, and 6 bases separated the two germline ends. Germline-derived CDR1 and CDR2 are SGHDT and YYEEEE. The CDR3 bases are TGTGCCAGCAGCTTGGGGGCAGATGGCTACACCTTC. It translates to CASSLGADGYTF.

V usage is TRBV4-2 and J usage is TRBJ2-5, with 9 bases that match TRBD2. J was trimmed by 9 bases and V by 0 bases; bases with no gene match: 8. CDR1 and CDR2 from the germline V gene are LGHNA and YNFKEQ. This CDR3 spans 15 amino acids. The CDR3 DNA reads as TGTGCCAGCAGCCAAGAGGCTAGCGGGGTCTGGGCCCAGTACTTC. Translation gives CASSQEASGVWAQYF.

The rearrangement links TRBV10-1 to TRBJ2-7; TRBD2 aligns across 9 bases. The CDR3 runs 16 residues. The germline CDR1 and CDR2 sequences are WNHNN and SYGVQD (reference sequence). The ends lost 4 bases at V and 2 bases at J; junction bases unmatched: 9. The CDR3 is CASSGFEREVTYEQYF. DNA of the CDR3: TGCGCCAGCAGTGGGTTTGAGCGGGAGGTAACCTACGAGCAGTACTTC.

On this clone itself: A junction boundary mismatches the germline segment, possibly from a read error. V gene TRBV7-9 combines with J gene TRBJ1-2; 8 bases map to TRBD1. Germline V gene data show CDR1 as SEHNR and CDR2 as FQNEAQ (reference sequence). The CDR3 contains 13 residues. CDR3 coding DNA: TGTTCCAGCAGCTTAGACAGGGGATCCGGCTACACCTTC. This encodes CSSSLDRGSGYTF.

This chain joins TRBV5-1 and TRBJ1-2; TRBD1 matches at 7 bases. Trimming took 2 bases from V and 1 from J; bases not matched to a gene: 2. Germline values: CDR1 SGHRS, CDR2 YFSETQ. The length of the CDR3 is 14 residues. The CDR3, as DNA: TGCGCCAGCAGCTTTACAGGGGTTAACTATGGCTACACCTTC. Translation gives CASSFTGVNYGYTF.

The V and J genes are TRBV5-6 and TRBJ1-4; D call uncertain. This CDR3 has 13 amino acids. Germline CDR1 SGHDT, CDR2 YYEEEE. V lost 5 bases, J lost 11 bases, and 16 bases lay in between. CDR3 in amino acids: CASSQAAVRKLFF. Here the CDR3 DNA reads TGTGCCAGCAGTCAAGCAGCGGTTCGGAAACTGTTTTTT.

The V gene is TRBV4-2, the J gene TRBJ2-7; 9 positions agree with TRBD1. Germline V lookup: CDR1 LGHNA, CDR2 YNFKEQ. The CDR3 is made up of 15 amino acids. Unmatched junction bases numbered 7, after V lost 4 bases and J lost 3 bases. CDR3 DNA: TGTGCCAGCAGCCGAGGGGGACAGGGAGGCTACGAGCAGTACTTC. Translating gives CASSRGGQGGYEQYF.

This clone showed up just a few times. This chain uses TRBV5-6 with TRBJ1-1; possible D gene TRBD1, 5 bases. Between the trimmed V and J ends, which lost 1 base and 4 bases, there was a span of 11 bases. The CDR3 is made up of 14 amino acids. Germline-derived CDR1 and CDR2 are SGHDT and YYEEEE. In nucleotides, the CDR3 is TGTGCCAGCAGCTTGTCCCCCGGGGGCACTGAAGCTTTCTTT. As protein: CASSLSPGGTEAFF. Based on the CDR3 plus reference TRBV5-6 and TRBJ1-1, the full variable domain is DAGVTQSPTHLIKTRGQQVTLRCSPKSGHDTVSWYQQALGQGPQFIFQYYEEEERQRGNFPDRFSGHQFPNYSSELNVNALLLGDSALYLCASSLSPGGTEAFFGQGTRLTVV.

The chain links TRBV20-1 to TRBJ1-2; D ambiguous. V was cut by 5 bases and J by 6 bases, with 10 bases left in between. The CDR3 runs to 11 residues. Per the germline V gene, CDR1 is DFQATT and CDR2 is SNEGSKA (reference sequence). In DNA, the CDR3 is TGCAGTGCTCGACGGGGTCATGGCTACACCTTC. Amino acid sequence: CSARRGHGYTF.

This clone was seen a single time. The V gene is TRBV28, the J gene TRBJ2-7; possibly TRBD1 for D (5 bases). Germline values: CDR1 MDHEN, CDR2 SYDVKM. Trimming cost V 5 bases and J 3 bases, with 8 bases left between them. This CDR3 contains 12 residues. DNA of the CDR3: TGTGCCAGCAGTCTGCAGGGCTACGAGCAGTACTTC. Translation: CASSLQGYEQYF.

V and J are TRBV4-1 and TRBJ2-2; D may be TRBD1 (6 bases). Trimming cost V 4 bases and J 1 base, with 13 bases left between them. The germline V gene has CDR1 MGHRA and CDR2 YSYEKL. The length of the CDR3 is 16 residues. CDR3 loop: CASSLGQRENTGELFF. In DNA, the CDR3 is TGCGCCAGCAGCCTAGGACAGCGAGAGAACACCGGGGAGCTGTTTTTT.

The CDR3 protein is CAMKGPQLDTQYF. The CDR3 coding sequence is TGTGCCATGAAGGGGCCACAGTTAGATACGCAGTATTTT. The rearrangement joins TRBV10-3 to TRBJ2-3; TRBD1 is a possible D gene (5 bases). Germline-derived CDR1 and CDR2 are ENHRY and SYGVKD. The CDR3 has 13 residues. The V and J ends lost 9 bases and 5 bases respectively, with 15 bases between them.